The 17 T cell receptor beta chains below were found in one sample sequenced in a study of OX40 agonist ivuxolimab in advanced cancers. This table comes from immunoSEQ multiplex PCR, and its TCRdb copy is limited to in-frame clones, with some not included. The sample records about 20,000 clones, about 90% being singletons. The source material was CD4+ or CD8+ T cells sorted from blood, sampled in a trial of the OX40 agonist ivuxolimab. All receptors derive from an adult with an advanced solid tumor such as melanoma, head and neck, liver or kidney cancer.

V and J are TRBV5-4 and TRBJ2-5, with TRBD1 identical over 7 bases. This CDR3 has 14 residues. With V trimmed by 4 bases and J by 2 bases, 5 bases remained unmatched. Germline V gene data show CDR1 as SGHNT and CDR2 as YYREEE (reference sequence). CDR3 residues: CASSPGTVQETQYF. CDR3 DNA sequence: TGTGCCAGCAGCCCAGGGACAGTACAAGAGACCCAGTACTTC.

DNA of the CDR3: TGTGCCAGCAGTGAAGCGAAGGGGGGGAGGATTGAAAAACTGTTTTTT. Protein sequence: CASSEAKGGRIEKLFF. The chain joins TRBV2 to TRBJ1-4; D might be TRBD1 (6 bases). Trimming pared 0 bases from V and 7 bases from J, leaving 15 bases between. The germline CDR1 and CDR2 sequences are SNHLY and FYNNEI. The CDR3 consists of 16 residues.

The CDR3 coding sequence is TGTGCCAGCAGTCCCGGGACTAGCGGGAAACGCACAGATACGCAGTATTTT. Translating it yields CASSPGTSGKRTDTQYF. This chain joins TRBV2 and TRBJ2-3; TRBD2 agrees at 13 bases. Per the germline V gene, CDR1 is SNHLY and CDR2 is FYNNEI. V gave up 5 bases and J gave up 1 base; unmatched junction bases: 6. The CDR3 length is 17 residues.

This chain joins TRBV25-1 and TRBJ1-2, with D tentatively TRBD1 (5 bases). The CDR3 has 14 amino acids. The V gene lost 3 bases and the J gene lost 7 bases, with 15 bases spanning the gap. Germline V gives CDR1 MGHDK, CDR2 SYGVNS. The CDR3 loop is CASSEYRGSSGYTF. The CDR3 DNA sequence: TGTGCCAGCAGTGAGTATAGGGGAAGCTCTGGCTACACCTTC.

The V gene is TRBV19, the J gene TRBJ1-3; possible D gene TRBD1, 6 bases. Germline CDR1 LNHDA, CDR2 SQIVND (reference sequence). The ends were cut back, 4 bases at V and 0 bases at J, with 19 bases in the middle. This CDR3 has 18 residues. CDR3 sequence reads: CASSTLIGGPSSGNTIYF. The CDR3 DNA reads TGTGCCAGTAGTACACTCATAGGGGGTCCATCCTCTGGAAACACCATATATTTT.

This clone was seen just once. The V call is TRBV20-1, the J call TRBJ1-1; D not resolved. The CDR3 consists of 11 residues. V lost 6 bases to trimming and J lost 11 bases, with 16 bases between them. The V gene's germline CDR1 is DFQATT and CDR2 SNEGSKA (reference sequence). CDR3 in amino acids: CSAPSPGVAFF. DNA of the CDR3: TGCAGTGCCCCGAGCCCCGGGGTGGCTTTCTTT.

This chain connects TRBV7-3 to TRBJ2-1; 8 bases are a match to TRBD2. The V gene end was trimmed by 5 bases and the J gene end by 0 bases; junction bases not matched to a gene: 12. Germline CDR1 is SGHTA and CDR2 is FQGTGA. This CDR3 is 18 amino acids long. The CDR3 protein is CASSLRDSRGDSYNEQFF. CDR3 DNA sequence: TGTGCCAGCAGCCTTAGGGACTCGCGGGGGGACTCCTACAATGAGCAGTTCTTC.

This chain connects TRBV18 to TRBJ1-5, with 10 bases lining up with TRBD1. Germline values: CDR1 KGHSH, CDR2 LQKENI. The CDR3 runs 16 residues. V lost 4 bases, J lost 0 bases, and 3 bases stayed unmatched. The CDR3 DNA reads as TGTGCCAGCTCACGACAGGGGGCGAGTAGCAATCAGCCCCAGCATTTT. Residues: CASSRQGASSNQPQHF.

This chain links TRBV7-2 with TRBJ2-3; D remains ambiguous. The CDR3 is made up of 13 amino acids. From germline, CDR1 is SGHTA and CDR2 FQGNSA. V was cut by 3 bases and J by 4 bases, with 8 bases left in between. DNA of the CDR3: TGTGCCAGCAGCTTTTCCCAAGCAGATACGCAGTATTTT. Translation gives CASSFSQADTQYF.

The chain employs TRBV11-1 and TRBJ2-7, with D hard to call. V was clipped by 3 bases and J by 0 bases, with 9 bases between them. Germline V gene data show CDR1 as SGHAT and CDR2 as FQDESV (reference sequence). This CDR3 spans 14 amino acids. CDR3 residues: CASSFGESSYEQYF. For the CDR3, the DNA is TGTGCCAGCAGCTTCGGAGAGAGCTCCTACGAGCAGTACTTC. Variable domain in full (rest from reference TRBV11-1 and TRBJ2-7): EAEVAQSPRYKITEKSQAVAFWCDPISGHATLYWYRQILGQGPELLVQFQDESVVDDSQLPKDRFSAERLKGVDSTLKIQPAELGDSAMYLCASSFGESSYEQYFGPGTRLTVT.

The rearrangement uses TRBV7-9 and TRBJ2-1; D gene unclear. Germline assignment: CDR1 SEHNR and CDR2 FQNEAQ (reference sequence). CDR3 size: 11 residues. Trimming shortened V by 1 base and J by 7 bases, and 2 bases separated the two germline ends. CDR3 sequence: CASSLVNEQFF. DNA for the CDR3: TGTGCCAGCAGCTTAGTGAATGAGCAGTTCTTC.

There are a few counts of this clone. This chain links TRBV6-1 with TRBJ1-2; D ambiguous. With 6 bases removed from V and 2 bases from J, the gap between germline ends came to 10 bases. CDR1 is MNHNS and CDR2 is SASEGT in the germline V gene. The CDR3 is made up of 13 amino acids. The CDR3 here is CASRTDGNYGYTF. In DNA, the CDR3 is TGTGCCAGCAGGACTGACGGGAACTATGGCTACACCTTC.

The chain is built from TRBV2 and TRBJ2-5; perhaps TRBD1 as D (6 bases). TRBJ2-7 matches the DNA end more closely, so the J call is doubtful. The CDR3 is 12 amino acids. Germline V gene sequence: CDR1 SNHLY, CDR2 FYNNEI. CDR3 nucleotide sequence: TGTGCCAGCAACCGGGACACCTACGAGCAGTACTTC. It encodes CASNRDTYEQYF.

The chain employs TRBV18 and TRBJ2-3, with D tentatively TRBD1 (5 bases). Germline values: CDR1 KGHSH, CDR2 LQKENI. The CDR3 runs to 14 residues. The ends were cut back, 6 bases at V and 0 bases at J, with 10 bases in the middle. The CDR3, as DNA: TGTGCCAGCTCTGACAGCTCTAGCACAGATACGCAGTATTTT. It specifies CASSDSSSTDTQYF.

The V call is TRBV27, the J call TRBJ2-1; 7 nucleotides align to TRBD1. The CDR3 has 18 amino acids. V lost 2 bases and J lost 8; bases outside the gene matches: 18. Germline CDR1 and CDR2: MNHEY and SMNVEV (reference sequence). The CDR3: CASSLGASRDSRRYEQFF. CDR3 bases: TGTGCCAGCAGTTTAGGGGCAAGCCGGGACAGCCGAAGGTATGAGCAGTTCTTC.

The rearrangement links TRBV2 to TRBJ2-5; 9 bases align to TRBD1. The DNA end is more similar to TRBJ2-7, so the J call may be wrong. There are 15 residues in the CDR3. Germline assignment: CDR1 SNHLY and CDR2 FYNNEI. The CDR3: CASSEAGQGNYEQYF. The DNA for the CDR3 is TGTGCCAGCAGTGAAGCGGGACAGGGAAACTACGAGCAGTACTTC.

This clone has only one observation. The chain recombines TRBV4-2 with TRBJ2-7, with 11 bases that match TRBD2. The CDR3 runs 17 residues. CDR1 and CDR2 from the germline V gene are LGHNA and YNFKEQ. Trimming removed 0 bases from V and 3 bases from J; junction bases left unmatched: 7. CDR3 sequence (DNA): TGTGCCAGCAGCCAAGAACCGGGACTAGCGGAAATCTACGAGCAGTACTTC. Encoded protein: CASSQEPGLAEIYEQYF.